This T cell receptor beta chain stems from a study of cytotoxic CD8 clonotypes in ibrutinib-treated CLL. Trimming cost V 5 bases and J 7 bases; bases outside gene matches: 13. The CDR3 is 16 residues long. CDR1 and CDR2 (germline): LNHDA, SQIVND (reference sequence). The repertoire was sequenced with immunoSEQ multiplex PCR; TCRdb's copy has only in-frame clones and lacks some. In the table there are some 170,000 clones, 88% of which are singletons. This material consisted of PBMCs, taken at disease progression, from a patient treated with ibrutinib. The chain combines TRBV19 with TRBJ2-2; 7 nucleotides match TRBD1. The clonotype originates from a human donor with chronic lymphocytic leukemia. DNA of the CDR3: TGTGCCAGTAGTCACCGGAAGACAGGGAAGGACGGGGAGCTGTTTTTT. Protein: CASSHRKTGKDGELFF.